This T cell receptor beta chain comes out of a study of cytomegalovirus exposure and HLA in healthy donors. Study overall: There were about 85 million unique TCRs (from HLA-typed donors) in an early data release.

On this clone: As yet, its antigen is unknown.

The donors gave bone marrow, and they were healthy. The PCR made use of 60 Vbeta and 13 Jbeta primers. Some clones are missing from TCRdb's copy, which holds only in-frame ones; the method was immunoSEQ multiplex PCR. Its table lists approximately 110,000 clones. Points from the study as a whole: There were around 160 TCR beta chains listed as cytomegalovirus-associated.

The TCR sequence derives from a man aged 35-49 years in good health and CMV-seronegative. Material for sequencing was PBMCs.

Here the CDR3 reads CASSSNLLSEGPTEAFF. CDR3 nucleotides: TGTGCCAGCAGTTCGAACCTCCTATCGGAGGGGCCCACTGAAGCTTTCTTT. This chain links TRBV27 with TRBJ1-1, with a possible D match to TRBD1 (5 bases). The length of the CDR3 is 17 residues. V shed 4 bases and J shed 4 bases, with 22 bases lying between them. Germline CDR1 is MNHEY and CDR2 is SMNVEV (reference sequence).